This T cell receptor (beta chain) was retrieved from a study of blood T cells in healthy people across ages. About the study: In model experiments, template switching was able to capture about one barcoded beta molecule for every two T cells that were present. Study-level results: The recorded TCR beta diversity per million T cells decreased in a roughly linear manner with age.

This clonotype came up a few times. No antigen is known for it. Germline values: CDR1 DFQATT, CDR2 SNEGSKA (reference sequence). The CDR3 covers 13 residues. V was pared by 3 bases and J by 6 bases, with 7 bases of the junction left unmatched. Together with a sample-barcoded 5' primer, a J-beta primer mix was included in a second PCR lasting about 7 to 11 cycles. A 12-random-nucleotide template-switch adaptor tagged each cDNA molecule. Each CDR3 protein is one row after TCRdb ran MiXCR on the 5' RACE reads. This sample has around 800,000 distinct CDR3 sequences, with around half found just once. Each donor supplied 7.5 to 10 milliliters of peripheral blood.

The sample taken for sequencing was blood. This sequence originates from an elderly man in good health. The rearrangement uses TRBV20-1 and TRBJ2-7; 8 bases agree with TRBD1. CDR3 protein: CSARTGDSREQYF. The CDR3 nucleotides read TGCAGTGCTAGGACAGGGGATAGTCGCGAGCAGTACTTC.